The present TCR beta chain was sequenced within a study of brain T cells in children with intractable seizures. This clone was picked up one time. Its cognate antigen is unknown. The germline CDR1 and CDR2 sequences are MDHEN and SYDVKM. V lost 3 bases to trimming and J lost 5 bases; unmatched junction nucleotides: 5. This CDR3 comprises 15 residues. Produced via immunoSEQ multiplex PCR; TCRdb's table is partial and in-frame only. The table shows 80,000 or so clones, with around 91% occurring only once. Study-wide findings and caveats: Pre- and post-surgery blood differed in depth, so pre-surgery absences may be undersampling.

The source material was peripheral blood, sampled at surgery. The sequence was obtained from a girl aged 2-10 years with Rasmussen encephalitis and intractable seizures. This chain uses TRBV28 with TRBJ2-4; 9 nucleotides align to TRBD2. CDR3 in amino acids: CASSFKGTSQNIQYF. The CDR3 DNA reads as TGTGCCAGCAGTTTTAAGGGGACTAGCCAAAACATTCAGTACTTC.